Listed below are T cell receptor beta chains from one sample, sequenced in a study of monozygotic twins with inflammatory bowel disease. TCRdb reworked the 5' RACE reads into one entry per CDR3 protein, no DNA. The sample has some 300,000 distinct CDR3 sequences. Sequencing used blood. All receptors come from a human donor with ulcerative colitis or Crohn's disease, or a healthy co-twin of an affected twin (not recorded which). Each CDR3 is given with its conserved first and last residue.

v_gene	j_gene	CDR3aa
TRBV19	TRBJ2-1	CASRSEREGNNEQFF
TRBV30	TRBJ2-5	CAWSVGGSQETQYF
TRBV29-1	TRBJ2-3	CSALDRISTDTQYF
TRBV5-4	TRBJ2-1	CASSSGPSGSLTYNEQFF
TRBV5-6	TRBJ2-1	CASIYTGTGNEQFF
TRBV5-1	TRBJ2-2	CASSLAGTGTGELFF
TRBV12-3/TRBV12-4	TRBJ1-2	CASTKVQKSPNPINYGYTF
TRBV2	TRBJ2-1	CASSQTGGTYNEQFF
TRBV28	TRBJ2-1	CASSWGREQFF
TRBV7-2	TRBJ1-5	CASSLNSGLDQPQHF
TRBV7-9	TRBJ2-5	CASSLGDGTGRETQYF
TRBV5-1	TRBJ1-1	CASSIGTGGTEAFF
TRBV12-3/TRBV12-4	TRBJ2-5	CASSFGLASETQYF
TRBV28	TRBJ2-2	CASSFAPITGELFF